Listed below are T cell receptor beta chains from one sample, sequenced in a study of cytomegalovirus exposure and HLA in healthy donors. Generated by immunoSEQ multiplex PCR, the TCRdb table keeps only in-frame clones and is missing some. The profile covers some 140,000 clones, with around 84% appearing a single time and around 5.6% taken by the ten largest. Sequencing input: PBMCs. These receptors all stem from a middle-aged woman in good health and CMV-seropositive. Both conserved end residues are part of each CDR3. A D gene is named only where the DNA matches it firmly. Size values are once, few and many counts, or a class for expanded clones, and some rows have none.

TRBV7-9	-	-	TRBJ2-5	CASSSYQETQYF	TGTGCCAGCAGCTCGTACCAAGAGACCCAGTACTTC
TRBV28	-	TRBD1	TRBJ1-5	CASSRTGDQPQHF	TGTGCCAGCAGCAGGACAGGGGATCAGCCCCAGCATTTT
TRBV5-1	once	-	TRBJ2-7	CASSLRGSHYEQYF	TGCGCCAGCAGCTTGAGGGGGTCCCACTACGAGCAGTACTTC
TRBV6-1	-	-	TRBJ2-6	CASSEALPGLSGANVLTF	TGTGCCAGCAGTGAAGCGCTTCCAGGCCTCTCTGGGGCCAACGTCCTGACTTTC
TRBV5-4	-	TRBD2	TRBJ2-7	CASSSLTSGATYEQCF	TGTGCCAGCAGCTCCCTTACTAGCGGGGCCACCTACGAGCAGTGCTTC
TRBV28	-	-	TRBJ2-5	CASSPGTLETQYF	TGTGCCAGCAGCCCCGGGACACTAGAGACCCAGTACTTC
TRBV5-6	-	-	TRBJ2-3	CASSLLWEDTDTQYF	TGTGCCAGCAGCTTGTTGTGGGAGGACACAGATACGCAGTATTTT
TRBV6-5	-	-	TRBJ2-7	CASRPDIESTYEQYF	TGTGCCAGCAGACCCGACATCGAATCCACCTACGAGCAGTACTTC
TRBV29-1	-	TRBD1	TRBJ2-7	CSVRYGTGMVEQYF	TGCAGCGTTCGATACGGGACAGGGATGGTCGAGCAGTACTTC
TRBV11-2	-	TRBD2	TRBJ2-5	CASSPRTSGEETQYF	TGTGCCAGCAGCCCCCGGACTAGCGGGGAAGAGACCCAGTACTTC
TRBV7-9	-	-	TRBJ2-7	CASSLSGGGLDEQYF	TGTGCCAGCAGCTTAAGCGGAGGAGGGTTGGACGAGCAGTACTTC
TRBV19	-	TRBD1	TRBJ1-2	CASSTGQGAVRYGYTF	TGTGCCAGTAGTACCGGACAGGGGGCCGTTCGGTATGGCTACACCTTC
TRBV30	-	-	TRBJ2-7	CAWRRQAPSYEQYF	TGTGCCTGGAGAAGGCAGGCCCCCTCCTACGAGCAGTACTTC
TRBV5-4	-	TRBD1	TRBJ1-2	CASSSSDRVFYGYTF	TGTGCCAGCAGCTCCTCGGACAGGGTTTTCTATGGCTACACCTTC
TRBV7-9	-	TRBD1	TRBJ2-7	CASSQRTGGAYEQYF	TGTGCCAGCAGCCAAAGGACAGGGGGAGCCTACGAGCAGTACTTC
TRBV6-1	few	TRBD1	TRBJ2-6	CASSSTGMGANVLTF	TGTGCCAGCAGCTCGACAGGGATGGGGGCCAACGTCCTGACTTTC
TRBV27	-	-	TRBJ2-5	CASRGHLQETQYF	TGTGCCAGCAGGGGGCACTTACAAGAGACCCAGTACTTC
TRBV9	-	TRBD1	TRBJ1-4	CASSKDRGTNEKLFF	TGTGCCAGCAGCAAAGACAGGGGAACTAATGAAAAACTGTTTTTT
TRBV30	-	-	TRBJ1-6	CAWSAPGHSSYNSPLHF	TGTGCCTGGAGTGCACCGGGACACAGCTCCTATAATTCACCCCTCCACTTT
TRBV19	-	TRBD2	TRBJ2-7	CASSGGSSYEQYF	TGTGCCAGTAGCGGGGGGAGCTCCTACGAGCAGTACTTC
TRBV11-2	-	-	TRBJ2-2	CASSPTNTGELFF	TGTGCCAGCAGCCCCACGAACACCGGGGAGCTGTTTTTT
TRBV27	few	-	TRBJ1-5	CASSLTGTPNQPQHF	TGTGCCAGCAGTTTAACTGGGACACCTAATCAGCCCCAGCATTTT
TRBV9	-	TRBD2	TRBJ2-7	CASSVGPTSGSYEQYF	TGTGCCAGCAGCGTAGGTCCCACTAGCGGGAGTTACGAGCAGTACTTC
TRBV18	-	TRBD1	TRBJ1-3	CASSPGTGLGNTIYF	TGTGCCAGCTCACCTGGGACAGGGCTCGGAAACACCATATATTTT
TRBV6-1	-	TRBD2	TRBJ2-4	CARTTSHLNIQYF	TGTGCCAGGACGACTAGCCACCTGAACATTCAGTACTTC
TRBV28	few	-	TRBJ1-1	CASSWTAMYTEAFF	TGTGCCAGCAGTTGGACAGCGATGTACACTGAAGCTTTCTTT
TRBV9	-	TRBD2	TRBJ2-5	CASSVGGGSPTETQYF	TGTGCCAGCAGCGTAGGTGGCGGGAGCCCCACAGAGACCCAGTACTTC
TRBV5-1	-	TRBD1	TRBJ1-1	CASKPTTGGGTEAFF	TGCGCCAGCAAACCCACAACAGGGGGAGGAACTGAAGCTTTCTTT
TRBV6-1	-	-	TRBJ2-7	CASTAQPPYEQYF	TGTGCCAGTACAGCTCAGCCTCCCTACGAGCAGTACTTC
TRBV7-3	-	TRBD2	TRBJ2-3	CASSLLAGRGGGTQYF	TGTGCCAGCAGCTTACTAGCGGGACGGGGAGGCGGTACGCAGTATTTT
TRBV5-4	-	TRBD2	TRBJ2-6	CASSLRAGVGSGANVLTF	TGTGCCAGCAGCTTGAGAGCGGGAGTGGGGTCTGGGGCCAACGTCCTGACTTTC
TRBV5-5	-	-	TRBJ2-7	CASSFRTESYEQYF	TGTGCCAGCAGCTTTCGGACTGAATCCTACGAGCAGTACTTC
TRBV6-1	once	-	TRBJ2-3	CASSDRRGTDTQYF	TGTGCCAGCAGCGACCGGAGGGGCACAGATACGCAGTATTTT
TRBV19	few	-	TRBJ1-4	CASSSVDMSEKLFF	TGTGCCAGTAGTTCTGTAGATATGAGTGAAAAACTGTTTTTT
TRBV27	-	-	TRBJ1-1	CASSSVGGNTEAFF	TGTGCCAGTTCGTCGGTGGGGGGGAACACTGAAGCTTTCTTT
TRBV10-3	-	-	TRBJ1-5	CASGDVGNQPQHF	TGTGCCAGCGGGGATGTGGGCAATCAGCCCCAGCATTTT
TRBV19	-	TRBD2	TRBJ2-3	CARDFERGSTDTQYF	TGTGCCAGGGATTTTGAGCGGGGGAGCACAGATACGCAGTATTTT
TRBV5-4	-	TRBD1	TRBJ1-5	CASSSGTGENQPQHF	TGTGCCAGCAGCTCCGGGACAGGGGAGAATCAGCCCCAGCATTTT
TRBV14	-	-	TRBJ1-3	CASSQAGTHSGNTIYF	TGTGCCAGCAGCCAAGCCGGGACTCACTCTGGAAACACCATATATTTT
TRBV5-1	-	-	TRBJ2-7	CASSLVEGLTFGNEQYF	TGCGCCAGCAGCTTGGTTGAGGGACTCACCTTCGGGAACGAGCAGTACTTC
TRBV2	-	TRBD1	TRBJ2-5	CATSWDRRMETQYF	TGTGCCACCTCTTGGGACAGGCGGATGGAGACCCAGTACTTC
TRBV13	-	-	TRBJ1-4	CASSLGGEGANEKLFF	TGTGCCAGCAGCCTTGGGGGGGAGGGAGCTAATGAAAAACTGTTTTTT
TRBV5-1	-	-	TRBJ1-1	CASRENSANTEAFF	TGCGCCAGCAGGGAGAATAGTGCCAACACTGAAGCTTTCTTT
TRBV19	-	-	TRBJ2-1	CASSIEGGFYNEQFF	TGTGCCAGTAGTATAGAAGGCGGGTTCTACAATGAGCAGTTCTTC
TRBV29-1	-	TRBD2	TRBJ2-7	CSVVGLAGDPYEQYF	TGCAGCGTAGTGGGACTAGCGGGAGATCCCTACGAGCAGTACTTC
TRBV6-6	-	-	TRBJ2-7	CASARRSYEQYF	TGTGCCAGCGCGAGGCGGAGCTACGAGCAGTACTTC
TRBV28	-	-	TRBJ2-3	CASTSVGRKVGDTQYF	TGTGCCAGCACCAGCGTGGGGAGGAAAGTAGGAGATACGCAGTATTTT
TRBV2	-	TRBD1	TRBJ2-3	CASRLRTGPSTDTQYF	TGTGCCAGCAGACTTCGGACAGGGCCTAGCACAGATACGCAGTATTTT
TRBV11-2	once	TRBD2	TRBJ2-7	CASSGTSGSFYEQYF	TGTGCCAGCAGCGGGACTAGCGGGTCATTTTACGAGCAGTACTTC
TRBV7-8	once	-	TRBJ1-1	CASSLEGHLTEAFF	TGTGCCAGCAGCTTAGAGGGGCATCTCACTGAAGCTTTCTTT
TRBV7-6	-	TRBD1	TRBJ1-1	CASSLTGVTEAFF	TGTGCCAGCAGCCTTACAGGGGTCACTGAAGCTTTCTTT
TRBV27	-	TRBD1	TRBJ1-4	CASSDPGQGNEKLFF	TGTGCCAGCAGTGACCCAGGACAGGGTAATGAAAAACTGTTTTTT
TRBV7-9	-	TRBD2	TRBJ2-1	CASSLVPLAGTNEQFF	TGTGCCAGCAGCTTAGTCCCTCTAGCGGGAACAAATGAGCAGTTCTTC
TRBV2	once	-	TRBJ1-2	CASSGPRGGSNYGYTF	TGTGCCAGCAGTGGGCCCCGAGGGGGATCTAACTATGGCTACACCTTC
TRBV30	few	-	TRBJ1-5	CAWSGQFNQPQHF	TGTGCCTGGAGTGGACAGTTCAATCAGCCCCAGCATTTT
TRBV6-5	-	TRBD2	TRBJ2-1	CASSLVAGANEQFF	TGTGCCAGCAGTTTGGTAGCGGGAGCCAATGAGCAGTTCTTC
TRBV18	-	TRBD1	TRBJ1-1	CASSSGGGNTEAFF	TGTGCCAGCTCATCAGGGGGCGGGAACACTGAAGCTTTCTTT